This T cell receptor beta chain was identified in a study of blood T cell repertoires in COVID-19. The CDR3 spans 17 residues. Looked up from germline, CDR1 is MNHNS and CDR2 is SASEGT. Trimming at V came to 2 bases and at J to 1 base, leaving 8 bases not matched to a gene. Sequencing was performed with immunoSEQ multiplex PCR; in TCRdb, only in-frame clones are kept and a portion is missing. The data hold more than 85,000 clones, with approximately 70% observed a single time. V usage is TRBV6-1 and J usage is TRBJ1-2, with TRBD1 identical over 9 bases. The receptor was derived from a woman in her sixties with acute or convalescent COVID-19. Sequencing was performed on peripheral blood. In DNA, the CDR3 is TGTGCCAGCAGTGAATACATGGGGACAGGGAATAACTATGGCTACACCTTC. Amino acid sequence: CASSEYMGTGNNYGYTF.